These 24 T cell receptor beta chains were all obtained from the same sample, sequenced in a study of circulating CD8 cells and anti-PD-1 response in melanoma. From live CD3+CD8+TCRalphabeta+ cells, four PD-1 and/or TIGIT subsets were sorted. Using approximately 15 ng of total RNA, TCR libraries were made with the QIAseq Immune Repertoire TCR panel. TCRdb recomputed calls from the reads with MiXCR, one row per CDR3 protein. The sample lists approximately 610 distinct CDR3 sequences; roughly 6.3% were seen once. Sequenced material: CD8+ T cells from PBMCs, taken at baseline or after one month of anti-PD-1 therapy (not recorded which). Receptor source: a human donor with melanoma.

Sample share makes this clonotype medium-sized. The chain recombines TRBV19 with TRBJ2-7; TRBD1 is a possible D gene (5 bases). Trimming stripped 3 bases from V and 4 bases from J, with 10 bases between. CDR3 length equals 13 residues. Looked up from germline, CDR1 is LNHDA and CDR2 is SQIVND (reference sequence). As DNA, the CDR3 is TGTGCCAGTAGTATGACCCAGGGATACGAGCAGTACTTC. Its protein is CASSMTQGYEQYF.

Within the sample, this clonotype is large. The genes are TRBV27 and TRBJ2-7; D may correspond to TRBD1 or TRBD2 (5 bases each). CDR1 is MNHEY, CDR2 SMNVEV, per germline (reference sequence). This CDR3 has 14 residues. V was pared by 5 bases and J by 3 bases, with 14 bases between. The CDR3 DNA sequence: TGTGCCAGCAGTCAAGGGACGGGTGGCTACGAGCAGTACTTC. This translates into CASSQGTGGYEQYF.

This clonotype is large. The rearrangement uses TRBV7-9 and TRBJ2-3; no reliable D call. This CDR3 has 14 residues. V shed 2 bases and J shed 4 bases, with 10 bases lying between them. The V gene's germline CDR1 is SEHNR and CDR2 FQNEAQ (reference sequence). The CDR3 DNA is TGTGCCAGCAGCTTAACTCCCCGGTCAGATACGCAGTATTTT. Amino acid sequence: CASSLTPRSDTQYF.

In this sample, this clonotype is large. The chain combines TRBV6-5 with TRBJ2-2; 9 positions match TRBD1. The CDR3 sequence is 17 residues long. The germline V gene encodes CDR1 MNHEY and CDR2 SVGAGI. The ends lost 6 bases at V and 7 bases at J; junction bases unmatched: 15. The CDR3 reads CASSPTKGQGLFGELFF. CDR3 nucleotide sequence: TGTGCCAGCAGCCCCACGAAGGGACAGGGTCTTTTCGGGGAGCTGTTTTTT.

In its sample, this clonotype is large. The rearrangement links TRBV7-2 to TRBJ2-5; D might be TRBD2 (6 bases). Germline loops: CDR1 SGHTA, CDR2 FQGNSA. Trimming took off 3 bases at V and 9 bases at J, with 11 bases between the two ends. CDR3 size: 12 residues. The CDR3 here is CASSFSGGAQYF. CDR3 DNA: TGTGCCAGCAGCTTTTCAGGAGGGGCCCAGTACTTC.

In its sample, this clonotype is large. The rearrangement uses TRBV11-2 and TRBJ2-7; 7 positions match TRBD1. J was trimmed by 3 bases and V by 3 bases; bases with no gene match: 8. The length of the CDR3 is 15 residues. From germline, CDR1 is SGHAT and CDR2 FQNNGV. This CDR3 reads CASSFEGAPGYEQYF. CDR3 DNA sequence: TGTGCCAGCAGCTTTGAGGGGGCCCCGGGCTACGAGCAGTACTTC.

Within the sample, this clonotype is large. The chain combines TRBV28 with TRBJ2-1; either TRBD1 or TRBD2 may supply D (5 bases each). Germline V gene sequence: CDR1 MDHEN, CDR2 SYDVKM. The CDR3 sequence is 15 residues long. V lost 3 bases and J 4 bases, leaving 13 bases between the germline ends. The CDR3 DNA reads TGTGCCAGCAGTTTGGGGGAGAGGATTTACAATGAGCAGTTCTTC. Translating it yields CASSLGERIYNEQFF. The whole variable domain, filled in from reference TRBV28 and TRBJ2-1, reads DVKVTQSSRYLVKRTGEKVFLECVQDMDHENMFWYRQDPGLGLRLIYFSYDVKMKEKGDIPEGYSVSREKKERFSLILESASTNQTSMYLCASSLGERIYNEQFFGPGTRLTVL.

By its share, this clonotype is large. The rearrangement uses TRBV20-1 and TRBJ2-3; 10 positions match TRBD2. CDR1 and CDR2 from the germline V gene are DFQATT and SNEGSKA (reference sequence). V gave up 0 bases and J gave up 5 bases; unmatched junction bases: 11. The CDR3 sequence is 17 residues long. The CDR3 DNA is TGCAGTGCTAGAGATAGTACTAGCGGGGCGGCAGGAGATACGCAGTATTTT. Translated, it gives CSARDSTSGAAGDTQYF.

Within the sample, this clonotype is large (0.1 to 1%). This chain joins TRBV28 and TRBJ2-7; the D call may be TRBD1 or TRBD2 (6 bases each). The CDR3 loop spans 17 amino acids. Trimming pared 5 bases from V and 4 bases from J, leaving 24 bases between. Germline CDR1 reads MDHEN; CDR2 reads SYDVKM. The CDR3 nucleotides read TGTGCCAGCAGTGCCGGGACCCGGAGGGGGATTTTGTACGAGCAGTACTTC. It is translated as CASSAGTRRGILYEQYF.

In its sample, this clonotype ranks as large. The chain carries TRBV7-2 and TRBJ2-1; 7 bases are a match to TRBD1. This CDR3 is 16 amino acids long. Trimming at V came to 5 bases and at J to 3 bases, leaving 10 bases not matched to a gene. Germline CDR1 SGHTA, CDR2 FQGNSA. CDR3 sequence: CASSARDRSFYNEQFF. CDR3 nucleotide sequence: TGTGCCAGCAGCGCCCGGGACAGAAGTTTCTACAATGAGCAGTTCTTC.

The sample holds a few counts of this clonotype. This chain links TRBV2 with TRBJ2-1, with 14 bases aligning to TRBD2. Trimming removed 6 bases from V and 6 bases from J; junction bases left unmatched: 1. Germline assignment: CDR1 SNHLY and CDR2 FYNNEI. The CDR3 sequence is 14 residues long. CDR3 protein: CASSGTSGGNEQFF. The CDR3 coding sequence is TGTGCCAGCAGCGGGACTAGCGGGGGCAATGAGCAGTTCTTC.

This clonotype was recorded a few times. The chain recombines TRBV19 with TRBJ2-7, with 7 bases lining up with TRBD1. V lost 5 bases, J lost 2 bases, and 12 bases stayed unmatched. The V gene's germline CDR1 is LNHDA and CDR2 SQIVND (reference sequence). The length of the CDR3 is 16 residues. The DNA of the CDR3 is TGTGCCAGTAGTCAATACTCCGGGACAGTCCCCTACGAGCAGTACTTC. It is translated as CASSQYSGTVPYEQYF.

This clonotype has just a few counts. The J gene is TRBJ2-7, the V gene TRBV19; D is undetermined. The CDR3 has 13 residues. CDR1 and CDR2 (germline): LNHDA, SQIVND (reference sequence). The V and J ends lost 3 bases and 8 bases respectively, with 14 bases between them. The CDR3 DNA is TGTGCCAGTAGTATTTCTCCCAGACTCAAGCAGTACTTC. Translating it yields CASSISPRLKQYF.

By share of the sample, this clonotype is medium-sized. J is TRBJ2-7 and V is TRBV19; 11 positions agree with TRBD1. The CDR3 runs 15 residues. Germline values: CDR1 LNHDA, CDR2 SQIVND (reference sequence). V was clipped by 4 bases and J by 3 bases; unmatched bases: 5. In nucleotides, the CDR3 is TGTGCCAGTAGTACAACCGGGACAGGGGGCTACGAGCAGTACTTC. This translates into CASSTTGTGGYEQYF.

Sample share makes this clonotype large. This sequence joins TRBV12-3 or TRBV12-4 and TRBJ2-7, with a possible D match to TRBD1 (6 bases). V was trimmed by 6 bases and J by 1 base, leaving 7 bases between them. The CDR3 runs to 12 residues. The CDR3 sequence: CASSTGSYEQYF. The DNA for the CDR3 is TGTGCCAGCAGCACAGGGTCCTACGAGCAGTACTTC.

This clonotype is labeled as large. The rearrangement links TRBV4-1 to TRBJ1-5; unclear D gene. Looked up from germline, CDR1 is MGHRA and CDR2 is YSYEKL. V was clipped by 1 base and J by 0 bases, with 7 bases between them. This CDR3 has 15 amino acids. The CDR3 bases are TGCGCCAGCAGCCAAGTTGACGATAGCAATCAGCCCCAGCATTTT. This translates into CASSQVDDSNQPQHF.

This clonotype counts as large. The rearrangement links TRBV19 to TRBJ1-1; TRBD1 matches at 7 bases. V shed 2 bases and J 4 bases; nucleotides not matched to a gene: 1. The CDR3 covers 13 residues. Per germline, CDR1 LNHDA and CDR2 SQIVND (reference sequence). The CDR3 DNA reads as TGTGCCAGTAGTATAAAGGGGGCCACTGAAGCTTTCTTT. This codes for CASSIKGATEAFF.

Of note for this clonotype: A much larger clone lies a single base off, so this may be a read error. This chain uses TRBV28 with TRBJ1-3; D is uncertain. The CDR3 runs 12 residues. CDR1 and CDR2 (germline): MDHEN, SYDVKM. The CDR3 DNA reads as TGTGCCAGCGGCCACTCTAGAAACACCATATATTTT. Residues: CASGHSRNTIYF.

This clonotype was seen a handful of times. In this CDR3 the conserved last residue, phenylalanine or tryptophan, is missing, so a read error is likely. The chain carries TRBV5-4 and TRBJ2-7; D is unclear. With 0 bases removed from V and 0 bases from J, the gap between germline ends came to 13 bases. The germline V gene has CDR1 SGHNT and CDR2 YYREEE (reference sequence). The CDR3 has 16 residues. CDR3 sequence (DNA): TGTGCCAGCAGCTTGGCCGGGCCCTCTAGCTCCTACGAGCAGTACCTC. Its protein is CASSLAGPSSSYEQYL.

This clonotype ranks as large (0.1 to 1%). The V gene is TRBV12-3 or TRBV12-4, the J gene TRBJ2-3; 8 bases agree with TRBD1. The CDR3 covers 14 residues. Trimming cost V 7 bases and J 4 bases; bases outside gene matches: 7. The CDR3, as DNA: TGTGCCAGCAACAGGGGGTTCGGCGCAGATACGCAGTATTTT. This sequence encodes CASNRGFGADTQYF.

Regarding this clonotype: One base away lies a much larger clone, so this may be a sequencing read error. CDR3 sequence: CATSGEGNYEQYF. In DNA form, the CDR3 reads TGTGCCACCAGTGGTGAGGGTAACTACGAGCAGTACTTC. V gene TRBV24-1 combines with J gene TRBJ2-7; possible D gene TRBD2, 5 bases. The V gene lost 5 bases and the J gene lost 3 bases, with 10 bases spanning the gap. The germline CDR1 and CDR2 sequences are KGHDR and SFDVKD. CDR3 length: 13 residues.

The chain carries TRBV28 and TRBJ2-7; 9 positions match TRBD2. CDR1 is MDHEN, CDR2 SYDVKM, per germline. The CDR3 is 15 amino acids. Germline trimming cut 5 bases from V and 4 bases from J; bases unmatched to any gene: 9. CDR3 sequence: CASSASGDGLYEQYF. CDR3 in DNA: TGTGCCAGCAGTGCTAGCGGGGACGGCTTGTACGAGCAGTACTTC.

Sample share makes this clonotype large. The chain combines TRBV23-1 with TRBJ1-4; 7 nucleotides match TRBD1. TRBV23-1 is an open reading frame, and its role is uncertain. The CDR3 is 21 amino acids. The trim removed 0 bases at V and 0 bases at J, leaving 16 bases unmatched. This chain's CDR3 is CASSQSVEADRARSTNEKLFF. In nucleotides, the CDR3 is TGCGCCAGCAGTCAATCCGTAGAGGCCGACAGGGCGAGATCAACTAATGAAAAACTGTTTTTT.

This clonotype qualifies as medium-sized. The chain is built from TRBV6-5 and TRBJ2-5; 13 bases agree with TRBD2. Trimming cost V 5 bases and J 6 bases; bases outside gene matches: 12. This CDR3 region has 17 residues. Per the germline V gene, CDR1 is MNHEY and CDR2 is SVGAGI. The CDR3 nucleotides read TGTGCCAGCAGTGCCAAGAGACTAGCGGGGGGAGGGAAGACCCAGTACTTC. Translation: CASSAKRLAGGGKTQYF.